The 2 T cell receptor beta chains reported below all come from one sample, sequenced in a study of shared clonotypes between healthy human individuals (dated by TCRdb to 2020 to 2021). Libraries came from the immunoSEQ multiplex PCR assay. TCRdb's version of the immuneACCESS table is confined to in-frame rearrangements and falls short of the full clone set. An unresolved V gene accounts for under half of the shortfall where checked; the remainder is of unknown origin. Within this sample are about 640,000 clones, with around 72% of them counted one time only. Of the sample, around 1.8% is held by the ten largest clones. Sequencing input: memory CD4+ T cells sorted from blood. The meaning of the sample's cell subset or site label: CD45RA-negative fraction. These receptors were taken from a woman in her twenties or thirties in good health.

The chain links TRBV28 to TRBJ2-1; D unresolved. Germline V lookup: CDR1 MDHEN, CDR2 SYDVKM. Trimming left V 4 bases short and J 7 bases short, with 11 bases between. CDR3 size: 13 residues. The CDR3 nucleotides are TGTGCCAGCAGTTCCCAGGCTGGGAATGAGCAGTTCTTC. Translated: CASSSQAGNEQFF.

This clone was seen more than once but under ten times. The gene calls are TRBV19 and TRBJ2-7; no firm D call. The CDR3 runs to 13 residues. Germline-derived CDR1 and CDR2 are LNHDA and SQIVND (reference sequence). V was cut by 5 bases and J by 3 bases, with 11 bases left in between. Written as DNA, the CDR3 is TGTGCCAGTAGTCGACCCCCTGGCTACGAGCAGTACTTC. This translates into CASSRPPGYEQYF.